The T cell receptor (beta chain) described here comes from a study of cytomegalovirus exposure and HLA in healthy donors (dated by TCRdb to between 2016 and 2019). Regarding the study in general: In an earlier analysis of roughly 500 of the donors, about 270 Gb of sequence data and 90 million to 120 million unique TCR beta sequences from 180 million or so T cells were reported. In a later analysis, previously published TCR beta repertoires from about 640 donors were re-analyzed and high-resolution HLA genotyping was added so that TCR occurrence patterns could be studied. Every discovery cohort repertoire had been produced on one sequencing platform. Of the roughly 390 genotyped donors, around 81% fell in the genetic ancestry cluster associated with self-reported Caucasian donors. A later genetic analysis used genome-wide SNP genotypes for about 60% of the roughly 670 donors, treating that subset as a discovery cohort. In addition to the first cohort of approximately 670 subjects, a separate validation cohort of approximately 110 different subjects was used. HLA typing covered class I and class II loci at four-digit resolution. An earlier analysis of 500 to 750 of the donors applied high-throughput TCR beta sequencing to assess whether each TCR beta V gene segment acted as functional or pseudogenic. The study used immunosequencing to profile the T cell repertoires of 666 subjects and linked those repertoires to cytomegalovirus serostatus. Five DR-DQ haplotypes were treated as single units for association and clustering because of strong linkage in the cohort. The study aimed to test whether cataloging public T cell receptors could reveal signatures of past pathogen exposure. Typing coverage varied by locus: about 620-630 donors for A, B, C, DRB1 and DQB1; under 550 for DQA1; about 600 for DPA1; under 490 for DPB1. On average, roughly 240,000 unique TCR beta nucleotide sequences were sequenced per donor among 398 genotyped donors of the cohort, with roughly 18% of those sequences being non-productive. To predict cytomegalovirus infection status, the study combined high-throughput TCR immunosequencing, statistical association of individual TCRs with disease status, and machine learning. An early release covering around 630 HLA-typed donors comprised 250 to 350 gigabases of sequencing data and roughly 86 million unique TCR sequences. Rather than drawing on any new phenotypic data, the later analysis identified candidate immune exposures from TCR beta sequences and the way those sequences occurred across donors. Donor age, sex, ethnicity and CMV serostatus were collected together with the repertoire data. The paper as a whole reports these results and caveats: A further reported finding was that TCR beta sequences accurately predicted the HLA-A and HLA-B alleles for most subjects in the first cohort. Most TCR sequences were seen in very few donors, while some public TCRs were found in many individuals. It was suggested by the authors that the approach could potentially be generalized to other disease states and immunological phenotypes. Correlated functional status among segregating V segments might reflect linkage disequilibrium, but an unknown experimental factor could not be ruled out. About 17 rarely observed V segments, including chromosome 9 orphons, were excluded from the earlier analysis of about 610 of the donors because counts were too low. In a later genetic analysis, fewer N-insertions in productive TCRs were reported among donors in an Asian-associated ancestry cluster than the approximately 710-donor mean. The cohort was sequenced for TCR beta chains only, and without alpha or paired-chain data the features that could be detected were limited. HLA typing was unavailable for some donors at each locus, so association tests used only the typed subset. The classifier was reported to diagnose cytomegalovirus status with high specificity and sensitivity in both the original and validation cohorts. Presence/absence analyses assumed roughly uniform sequencing depth across donors, an assumption that may not hold. Immune exposure information for the cohort was limited to CMV serostatus. Broadly in line with IMGT annotations, most TCR beta V segments showed up in productive rearrangements about 90% or about 30% of the time in an earlier analysis of around 550 of the donors. In a later analysis, around 17,000 TCR beta sequences were associated with specific HLA alleles at a false discovery rate of 0.05. In a later analysis, HLA-associated TCR beta chains were found to be more clonally expanded and to have lower generation probabilities than equally common non-associated chains. V-gene and J-gene trimming of TCR beta chains was associated with a missense DCLRE1C variant in a later genetic analysis, and the association was replicated in an independent cohort. A few of the identified cytomegalovirus-associated TCR beta chains were confirmed in vitro to be specific for cytomegalovirus antigens. In a later analysis, most CMV-associated TCR beta chains were found to appear HLA-restricted, with HLA associations seemingly driven largely by CMV exposure. The study listed 150 to 200 TCR beta chains as associated with cytomegalovirus. According to a later analysis, TCR association rates differed among HLA loci, with DRB1 alleles showing the most associated TCRs and HLA-C alleles showing the fewest. According to a later analysis, parvovirus B19, influenza, CMV and Epstein-Barr virus appeared linked to several top co-occurrence clusters. A cluster of highly shared sequence variants was judged likely to be a technical artifact of the sequencing pipeline. When HLA alleles, especially DR and DQ, strongly co-occurred, attributing TCR associations to individual alleles was difficult.

The cohort comprised some 730 healthy bone marrow donors. At the time of sampling, all cohort members were nominally healthy, though unrecorded immune exposures were likely present. The donor tested CMV seropositive and was one of the 289 seropositive cohort members. Every donor gave a peripheral blood sample, and the peripheral blood mononuclear cells from that sample were used for TCR beta sequencing. The Qiagen DNeasy Blood Extraction Kit was used to extract genomic DNA from the blood cell samples. This clone has more than one count but fewer than ten. This receptor's antigen is unknown. No much larger clone exists at a distance of one base, and base qualities are not known. Library generation was performed with the immunoSEQ multiplex PCR assay. For the multiplex PCR, a mixture combining 60 forward primers for TCR Vbeta segments and 13 reverse primers for TCR Jbeta segments was used. Amplification of the CDR3 region of rearranged TCR beta genes was performed with a multiplex PCR assay on genomic DNA. On the Illumina HiSeq System, the amplified TCR beta libraries were sequenced as 87-base-pair reads. From the authors' description of their analysis: In a later analysis, 70 million to 95 million unique TCR beta chains were counted across the 690 or so repertoires, and around 10 million of these chains were shared by at least two donors. Raw reads were error-corrected and collapsed into unique sequences by a nearest-neighbor algorithm in which closely related sequences were merged to remove PCR and sequencing errors. CDR3 sequences were aligned to IMGT reference sequences to assign V, D and J gene segments. For a sequence to be retained, at least a six-nucleotide match to both a V gene segment and a J gene segment was required. Rearrangements were classified as productive when the CDR3 lacked stop codons and remained in frame with V and J, and all other rearrangements were classified as non-productive. CDR3 was defined by IMGT convention, running from the second conserved V-encoded cysteine to the conserved J-encoded phenylalanine. The earlier analysis of about 590 of the donors excluded sequences that lacked an unambiguous match to a single V gene segment. In an earlier analysis of roughly 600 of the donors, a V segment was called functional when productive rearrangements were above 56.7%, and segregating when the standard deviation between donors exceeded 5%. A statistical classification framework was developed to diagnose cytomegalovirus status using the catalog of TCR beta chain sequences. A later analysis assigned V and J genes by comparing TCR nucleotide sequences with IMGT/GENE-DB human TR gene sequences. The TCRdist pipeline was used in a later analysis to assign CDR3 sequences and most-parsimonious VDJ recombination scenarios. In a later analysis, every TCR beta chain was defined by the combination of its CDR3 amino acid sequence and its V-gene family, and reads without a unique V-gene family were dropped. A later analysis removed roughly 590 highly shared, low-generation-probability nucleotide sequences to deal with suspected cross-contamination and a sequencing artifact. For each public chain, a later analysis derived a clonal expansion index from normalized ranks of inferred template counts within each repertoire. A later analysis computed generation probabilities with a VDJ recombination model fitted to out-of-frame rearrangements, and checked the results against IGoR. A later analysis scored TCR-TCR, TCR-HLA and TCR-CMV co-occurrence with hypergeometric tests, applying a repertoire-size bias correction to TCR pairs. In a later analysis, false discovery rates were estimated by permuting HLA or CMV assignments 20 times. In a later analysis, co-occurring TCRs were grouped using DBSCAN, and TCRdist sequence similarity was added for clustering within HLA-allele-positive subsets. Repertoires with fewer than 30,000 or more than 120,000 public chains, plus five repertoires with anomalous nucleotide sharing, were excluded from co-occurrence clustering. Held by TCRdb, this immuneACCESS table contains in-frame sequences only and omits some clones. Under half of the omission traces to an unresolved V gene where checked; the cause of the rest is unknown. From that table come the V and J calls and clone size; the DNA was used to work out D and trimming. This sample holds 150,000 to 200,000 clones; 70% to 80% were observed only once. The ten largest clones represent roughly 13% of the sample.

Specimen: PBMCs. This TCR derives from a woman aged 25 to 39 in good health and CMV-seropositive.

The nucleotide sequence is given as TGTGCCAGCAGCCTCGGAGCCTACGAGCAGTACTTC. Its amino acids are CASSLGAYEQYF. This chain joins TRBV5-6 to TRBJ2-7; the D gene is not confidently resolved. CDR3 length: 12 amino acids, cysteine to phenylalanine. The CDR3 DNA has 36 bases and is translated from base 1. CDR1 and CDR2, per the germline V gene, are SGHDT and YYEEEE. Between the V and J ends, shortened by 4 bases and 2 bases respectively, the junction contains 7 bases.